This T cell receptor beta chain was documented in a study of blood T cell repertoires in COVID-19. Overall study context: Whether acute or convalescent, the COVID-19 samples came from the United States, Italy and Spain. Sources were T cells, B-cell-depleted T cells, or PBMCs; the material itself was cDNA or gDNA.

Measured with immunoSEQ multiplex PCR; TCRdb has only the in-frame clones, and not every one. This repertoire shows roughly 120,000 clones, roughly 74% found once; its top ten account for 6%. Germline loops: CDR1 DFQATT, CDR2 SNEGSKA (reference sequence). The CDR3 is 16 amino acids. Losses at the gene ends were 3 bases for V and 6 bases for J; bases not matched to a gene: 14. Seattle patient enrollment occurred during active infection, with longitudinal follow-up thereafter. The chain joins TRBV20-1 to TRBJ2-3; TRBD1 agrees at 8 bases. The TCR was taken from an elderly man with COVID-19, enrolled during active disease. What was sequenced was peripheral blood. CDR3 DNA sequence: TGCAGTGCTAGTCCCGGGACAGGAGGCACCGCCGATACGCAGTATTTT. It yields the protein CSASPGTGGTADTQYF.